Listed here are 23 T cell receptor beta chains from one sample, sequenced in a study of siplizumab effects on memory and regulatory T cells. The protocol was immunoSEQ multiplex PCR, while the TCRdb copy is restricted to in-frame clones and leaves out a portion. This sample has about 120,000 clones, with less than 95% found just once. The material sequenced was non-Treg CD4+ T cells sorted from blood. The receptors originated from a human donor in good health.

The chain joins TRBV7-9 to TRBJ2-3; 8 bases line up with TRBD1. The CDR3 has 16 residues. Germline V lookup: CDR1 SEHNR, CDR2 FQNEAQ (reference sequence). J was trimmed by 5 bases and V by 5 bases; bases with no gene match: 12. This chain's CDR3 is CASSLYETGDRDTQYF. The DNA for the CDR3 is TGTGCCAGCAGCCTCTATGAGACAGGGGACCGAGATACGCAGTATTTT.

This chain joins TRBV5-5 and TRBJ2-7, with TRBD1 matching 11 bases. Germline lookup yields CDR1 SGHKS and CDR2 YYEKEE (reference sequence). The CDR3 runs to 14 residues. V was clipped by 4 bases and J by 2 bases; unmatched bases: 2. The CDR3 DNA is TGTGCCAGCAGCCCGGACAGGGGGCCCTACGAGCAGTACTTC. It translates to CASSPDRGPYEQYF.

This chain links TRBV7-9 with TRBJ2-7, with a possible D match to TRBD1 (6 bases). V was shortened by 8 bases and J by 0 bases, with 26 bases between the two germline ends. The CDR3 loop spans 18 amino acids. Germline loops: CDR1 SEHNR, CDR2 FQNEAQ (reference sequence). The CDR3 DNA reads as TGTGCCAGCCGTCCCCAGGCCCAGGGCAGGGGCCGCTCCTACGAGCAGTACTTC. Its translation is CASRPQAQGRGRSYEQYF.

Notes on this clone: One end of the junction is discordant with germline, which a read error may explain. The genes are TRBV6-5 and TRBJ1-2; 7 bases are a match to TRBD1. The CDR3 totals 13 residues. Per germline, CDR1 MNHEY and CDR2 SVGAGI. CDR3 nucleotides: TGTGCCAGCAGTTACTCCCGGGACAGCAGACGTAGCTTC. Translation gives CASSYSRDSRRSF.

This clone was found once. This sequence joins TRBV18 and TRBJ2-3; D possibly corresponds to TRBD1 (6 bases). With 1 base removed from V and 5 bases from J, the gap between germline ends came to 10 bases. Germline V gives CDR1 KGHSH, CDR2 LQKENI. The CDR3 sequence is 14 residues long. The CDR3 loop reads CASSPLTGQDTQYF. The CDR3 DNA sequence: TGTGCCAGCTCACCACTTACAGGGCAAGATACGCAGTATTTT. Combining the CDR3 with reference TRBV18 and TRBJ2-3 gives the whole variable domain NAGVMQNPRHLVRRRGQEARLRCSPMKGHSHVYWYRQLPEEGLKFMVYLQKENIIDESGMPKERFSAEFPKEGPSILRIQQVVRGDSAAYFCASSPLTGQDTQYFGPGTRLTVL.

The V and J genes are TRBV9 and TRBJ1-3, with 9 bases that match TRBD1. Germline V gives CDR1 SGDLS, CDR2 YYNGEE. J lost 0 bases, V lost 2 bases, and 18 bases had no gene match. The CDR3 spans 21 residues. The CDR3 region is CASSVFLPGQGNSHSGNTIYF. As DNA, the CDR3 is TGTGCCAGCAGCGTCTTCCTCCCCGGACAGGGGAACAGCCACTCTGGAAACACCATATATTTT.

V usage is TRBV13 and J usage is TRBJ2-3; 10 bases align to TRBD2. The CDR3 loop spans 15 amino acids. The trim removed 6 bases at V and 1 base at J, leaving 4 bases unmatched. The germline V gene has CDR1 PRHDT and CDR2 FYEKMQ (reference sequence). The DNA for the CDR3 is TGTGCCAGCAGGGCCGGACTAGCGGGCACAGATACGCAGTATTTT. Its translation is CASRAGLAGTDTQYF. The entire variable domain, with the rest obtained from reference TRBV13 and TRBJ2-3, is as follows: AAGVIQSPRHLIKEKRETATLKCYPIPRHDTVYWYQQGPGQDPQFLISFYEKMQSDKGSIPDRFSAQQFSDYHSELNMSSLELGDSALYFCASRAGLAGTDTQYFGPGTRLTVL.

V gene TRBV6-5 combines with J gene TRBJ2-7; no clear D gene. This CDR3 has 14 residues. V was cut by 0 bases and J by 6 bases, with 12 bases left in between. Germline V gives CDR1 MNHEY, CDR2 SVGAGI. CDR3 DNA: TGTGCCAGCAGTTACTCGATGCTGAAATCCGAGCAGTACTTC. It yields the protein CASSYSMLKSEQYF.

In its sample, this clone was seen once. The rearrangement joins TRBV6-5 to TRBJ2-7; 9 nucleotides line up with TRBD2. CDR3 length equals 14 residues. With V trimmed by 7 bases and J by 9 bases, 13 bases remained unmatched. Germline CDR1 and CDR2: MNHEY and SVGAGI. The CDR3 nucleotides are TGTGCCAGCAATATAGCGGGAGATCCTACGAGGCAGTACTTC. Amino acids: CASNIAGDPTRQYF.

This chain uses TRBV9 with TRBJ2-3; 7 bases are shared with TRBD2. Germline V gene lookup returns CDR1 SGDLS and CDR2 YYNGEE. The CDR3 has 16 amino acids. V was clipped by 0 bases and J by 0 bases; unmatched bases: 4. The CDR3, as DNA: TGTGCCAGCAGCGTAGGGGCGGGAGTGAGCACAGATACGCAGTATTTT. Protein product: CASSVGAGVSTDTQYF.

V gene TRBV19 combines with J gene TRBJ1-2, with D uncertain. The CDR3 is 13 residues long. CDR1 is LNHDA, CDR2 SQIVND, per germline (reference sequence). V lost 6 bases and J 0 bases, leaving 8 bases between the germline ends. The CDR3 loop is CASRDGANYGYTF. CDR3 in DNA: TGTGCCAGTAGAGACGGAGCTAACTATGGCTACACCTTC.

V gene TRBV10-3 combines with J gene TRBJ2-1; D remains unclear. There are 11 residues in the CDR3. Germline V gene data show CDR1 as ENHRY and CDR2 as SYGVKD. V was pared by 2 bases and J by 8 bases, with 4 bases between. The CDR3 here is CAISERDEQFF. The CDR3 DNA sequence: TGTGCCATCAGTGAGAGGGATGAGCAGTTCTTC.

The CDR3 spells CASSLGAGGTDTQYF. As DNA, the CDR3 is TGTGCCAGCAGCTTAGGAGCGGGAGGTACAGATACGCAGTATTTT. The chain employs TRBV5-4 and TRBJ2-3, with 9 positions matching TRBD2. Germline V gene lookup returns CDR1 SGHNT and CDR2 YYREEE (reference sequence). The CDR3 spans 15 residues. The junction had 4 bases not matched to a gene; V was cut back by 2 bases and J by 3 bases.

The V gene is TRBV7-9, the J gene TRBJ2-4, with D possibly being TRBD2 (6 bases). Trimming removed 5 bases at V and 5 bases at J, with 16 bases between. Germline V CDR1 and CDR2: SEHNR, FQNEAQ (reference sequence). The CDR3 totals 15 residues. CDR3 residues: CASSPRGALQNIQYF. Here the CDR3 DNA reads TGTGCCAGCAGCCCCCGCGGGGCCCTACAAAACATTCAGTACTTC.

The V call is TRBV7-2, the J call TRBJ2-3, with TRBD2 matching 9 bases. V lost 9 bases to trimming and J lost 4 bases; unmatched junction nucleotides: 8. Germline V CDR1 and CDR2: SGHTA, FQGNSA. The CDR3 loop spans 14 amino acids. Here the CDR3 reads CASLTSGPPDTQYF. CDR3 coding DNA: TGTGCCAGTTTAACTAGCGGGCCACCAGATACGCAGTATTTT.

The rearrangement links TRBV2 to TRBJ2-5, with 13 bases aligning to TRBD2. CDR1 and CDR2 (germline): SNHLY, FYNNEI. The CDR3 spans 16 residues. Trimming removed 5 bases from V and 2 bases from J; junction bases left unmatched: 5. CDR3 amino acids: CASSRTSGRLQETQYF. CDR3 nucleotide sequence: TGTGCCAGCAGTAGGACTAGCGGGAGACTACAAGAGACCCAGTACTTC.

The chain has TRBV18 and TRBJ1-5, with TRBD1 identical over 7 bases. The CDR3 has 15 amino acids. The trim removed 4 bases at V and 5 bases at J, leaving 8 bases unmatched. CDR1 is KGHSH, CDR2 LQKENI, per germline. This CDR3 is CASSLRDSQDQPQHF. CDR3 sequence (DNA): TGTGCCAGCTCACTCCGGGACAGCCAAGATCAGCCCCAGCATTTT.

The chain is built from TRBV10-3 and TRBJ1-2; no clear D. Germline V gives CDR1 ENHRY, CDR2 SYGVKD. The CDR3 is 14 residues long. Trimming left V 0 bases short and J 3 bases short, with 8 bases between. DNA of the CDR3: TGTGCCATCAGTGAGTCTCACAGATACTATGGCTACACCTTC. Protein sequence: CAISESHRYYGYTF.

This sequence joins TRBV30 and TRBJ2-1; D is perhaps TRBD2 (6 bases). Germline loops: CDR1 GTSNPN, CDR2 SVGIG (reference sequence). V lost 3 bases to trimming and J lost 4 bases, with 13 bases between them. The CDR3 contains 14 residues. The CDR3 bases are TGTGCCTGGAGCGGACTTAGCGGATACAATGAGCAGTTCTTC. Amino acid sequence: CAWSGLSGYNEQFF.

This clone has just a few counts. CDR3 protein: CASTTGPGNTEAFF. The CDR3 DNA is TGCGCCAGCACAACAGGGCCGGGGAACACTGAAGCTTTCTTT. This sequence joins TRBV5-1 and TRBJ1-1, with TRBD1 as a possible D gene (6 bases). This CDR3 spans 14 amino acids. Germline CDR1 SGHRS, CDR2 YFSETQ. V lost 6 bases and J 1 base, leaving 13 bases between the germline ends.

In DNA form, the CDR3 reads TGTGCCAGCAGCTTAACCACAGGGAACACCGGGGAGCTGTTTTTT. Translated: CASSLTTGNTGELFF. This chain connects TRBV7-3 to TRBJ2-2; perhaps TRBD1 as D (5 bases). The CDR3 loop spans 15 amino acids. V shed 0 bases and J shed 1 base, with 6 bases lying between them. Germline CDR1 SGHTA, CDR2 FQGTGA.

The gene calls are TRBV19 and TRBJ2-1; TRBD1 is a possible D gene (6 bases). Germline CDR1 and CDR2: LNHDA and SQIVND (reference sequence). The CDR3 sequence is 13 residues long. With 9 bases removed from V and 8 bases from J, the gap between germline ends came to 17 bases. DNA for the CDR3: TGTGCCAGCGGGGACACCCACGTTCATGAGCAGTTCTTC. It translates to CASGDTHVHEQFF.

This CDR3 reads CASSFTELENEQFF. CDR3 sequence (DNA): TGCGCCAGCAGCTTTACGGAACTAGAGAATGAGCAGTTCTTC. The chain has TRBV5-1 and TRBJ2-1; the D gene is possibly TRBD2 (5 bases). The CDR3 loop spans 14 amino acids. Deletions cut 2 bases from V and 7 bases from J, with 13 bases between. Germline V gives CDR1 SGHRS, CDR2 YFSETQ.